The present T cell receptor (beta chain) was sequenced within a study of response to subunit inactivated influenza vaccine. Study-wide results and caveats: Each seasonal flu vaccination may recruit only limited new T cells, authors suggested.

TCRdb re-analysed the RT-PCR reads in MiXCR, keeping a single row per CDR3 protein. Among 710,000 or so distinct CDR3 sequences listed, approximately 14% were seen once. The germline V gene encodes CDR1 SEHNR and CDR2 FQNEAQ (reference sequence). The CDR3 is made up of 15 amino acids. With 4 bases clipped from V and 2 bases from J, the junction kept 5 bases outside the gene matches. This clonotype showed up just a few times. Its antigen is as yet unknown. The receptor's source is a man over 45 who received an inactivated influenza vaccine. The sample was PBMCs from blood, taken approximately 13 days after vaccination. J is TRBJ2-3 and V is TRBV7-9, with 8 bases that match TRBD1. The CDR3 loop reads CASSSDRAITDTQYF. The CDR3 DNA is TGTGCCAGCAGCTCGGACAGGGCAATCACAGATACGCAGTATTTT.